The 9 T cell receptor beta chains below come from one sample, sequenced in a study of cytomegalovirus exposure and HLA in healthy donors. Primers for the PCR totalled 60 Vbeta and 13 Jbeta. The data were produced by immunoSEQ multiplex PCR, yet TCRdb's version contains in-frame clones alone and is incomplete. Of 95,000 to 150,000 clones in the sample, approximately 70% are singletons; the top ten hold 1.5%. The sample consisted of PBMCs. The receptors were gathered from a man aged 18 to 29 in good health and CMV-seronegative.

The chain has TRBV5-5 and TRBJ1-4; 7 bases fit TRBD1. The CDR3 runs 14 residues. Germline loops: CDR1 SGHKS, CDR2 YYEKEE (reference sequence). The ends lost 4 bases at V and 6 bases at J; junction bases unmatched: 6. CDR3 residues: CASSATGVHEKLFF. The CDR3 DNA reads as TGTGCCAGCAGCGCCACAGGGGTTCATGAAAAACTGTTTTTT. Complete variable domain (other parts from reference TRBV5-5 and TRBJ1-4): DAGVTQSPTHLIKTRGQQVTLRCSPISGHKSVSWYQQVLGQGPQFIFQYYEKEERGRGNFPDRFSARQFPNYSSELNVNALLLGDSALYLCASSATGVHEKLFFGSGTQLSVL.

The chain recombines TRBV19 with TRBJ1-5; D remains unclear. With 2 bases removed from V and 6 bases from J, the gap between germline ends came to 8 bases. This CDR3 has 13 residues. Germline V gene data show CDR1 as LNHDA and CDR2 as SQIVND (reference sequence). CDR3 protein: CASSIIGVQPQHF. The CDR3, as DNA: TGTGCCAGTAGTATAATCGGGGTTCAGCCCCAGCATTTT.

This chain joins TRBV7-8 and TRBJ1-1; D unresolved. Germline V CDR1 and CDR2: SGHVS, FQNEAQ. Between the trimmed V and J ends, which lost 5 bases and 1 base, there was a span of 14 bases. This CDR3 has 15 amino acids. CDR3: CASSGPMAKNTEAFF. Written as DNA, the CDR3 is TGTGCCAGCAGCGGGCCGATGGCTAAGAACACTGAAGCTTTCTTT.

The CDR3 here is CASRSGTGGYEQYF. CDR3 sequence (DNA): TGCGCCAGCAGATCCGGGACAGGGGGCTACGAGCAGTACTTC. The rearrangement uses TRBV5-1 and TRBJ2-7; 11 nucleotides line up with TRBD1. This CDR3 has 14 residues. V was pared by 5 bases and J by 3 bases, with 4 bases of the junction left unmatched. CDR1 is SGHRS, CDR2 YFSETQ, per germline.

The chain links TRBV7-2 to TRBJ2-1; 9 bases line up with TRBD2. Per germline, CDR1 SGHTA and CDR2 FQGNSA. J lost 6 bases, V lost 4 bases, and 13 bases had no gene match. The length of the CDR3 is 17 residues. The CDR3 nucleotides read TGTGCCAGCAGCTCACTAGCGGGCAGGGCTAGTTCCAATGAGCAGTTCTTC. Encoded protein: CASSSLAGRASSNEQFF.

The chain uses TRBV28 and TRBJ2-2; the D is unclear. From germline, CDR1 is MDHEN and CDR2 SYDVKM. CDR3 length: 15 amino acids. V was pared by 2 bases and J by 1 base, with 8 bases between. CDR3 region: CASSLIRVNTGELFF. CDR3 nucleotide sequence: TGTGCCAGCAGTTTAATCCGGGTGAACACCGGGGAGCTGTTTTTT.

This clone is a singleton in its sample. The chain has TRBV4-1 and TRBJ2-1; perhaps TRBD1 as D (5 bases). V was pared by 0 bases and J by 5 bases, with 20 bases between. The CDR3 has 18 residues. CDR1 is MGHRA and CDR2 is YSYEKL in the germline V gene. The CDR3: CASSQEALRGDRHNEQFF. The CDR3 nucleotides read TGCGCCAGCAGCCAAGAGGCACTAAGGGGCGATCGACACAATGAGCAGTTCTTC.

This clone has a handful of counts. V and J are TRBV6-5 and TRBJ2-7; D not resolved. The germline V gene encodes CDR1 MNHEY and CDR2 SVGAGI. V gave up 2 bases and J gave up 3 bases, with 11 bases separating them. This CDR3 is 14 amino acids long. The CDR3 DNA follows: TGTGCCAGCAGTTACATCCTCAGAAGCTACGAGCAGTACTTC. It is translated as CASSYILRSYEQYF.

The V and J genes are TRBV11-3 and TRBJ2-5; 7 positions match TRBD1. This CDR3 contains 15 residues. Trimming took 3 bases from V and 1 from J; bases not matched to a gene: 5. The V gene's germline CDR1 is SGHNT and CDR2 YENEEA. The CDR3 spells CASSLGTEIQETQYF. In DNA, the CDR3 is TGTGCCAGCAGCTTGGGGACAGAAATCCAAGAGACCCAGTACTTC.